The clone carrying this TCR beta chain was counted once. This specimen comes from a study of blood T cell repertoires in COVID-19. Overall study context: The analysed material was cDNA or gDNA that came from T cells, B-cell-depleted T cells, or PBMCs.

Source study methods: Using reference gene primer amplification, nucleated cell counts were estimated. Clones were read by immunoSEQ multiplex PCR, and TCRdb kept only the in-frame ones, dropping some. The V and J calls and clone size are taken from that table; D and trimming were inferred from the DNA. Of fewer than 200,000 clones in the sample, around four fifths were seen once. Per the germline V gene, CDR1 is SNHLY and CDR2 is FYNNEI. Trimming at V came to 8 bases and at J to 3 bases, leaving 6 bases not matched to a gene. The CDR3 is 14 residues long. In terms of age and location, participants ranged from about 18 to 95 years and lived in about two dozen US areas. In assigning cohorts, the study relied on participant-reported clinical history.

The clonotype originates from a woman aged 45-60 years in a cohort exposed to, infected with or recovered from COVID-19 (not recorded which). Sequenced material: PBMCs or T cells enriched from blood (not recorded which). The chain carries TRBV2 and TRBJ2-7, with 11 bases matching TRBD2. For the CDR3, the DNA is TGTGCCAGCGGCGGGACTAGCGGTGTCTACGAGCAGTACTTC. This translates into CASGGTSGVYEQYF.